The 21 T cell receptor beta chains reported below all come from one sample, sequenced in a study of T cells after posttransplantation cyclophosphamide. The protocol was immunoSEQ multiplex PCR, while the TCRdb copy is restricted to in-frame clones and leaves out a portion. The data hold tens of thousands of clones, with about 86% observed a single time. The specimen sequenced was PBMCs. Receptors were obtained from a man between 25 and 39 years old with a blood cancer, CMV-positive, and with a related stem cell donor.

The chain couples TRBV18 to TRBJ1-1; 10 bases are shared with TRBD1. Trimming removed 3 bases from V and 7 bases from J; junction bases left unmatched: 5. Germline V CDR1 and CDR2: KGHSH, LQKENI. The CDR3 is 14 amino acids. The CDR3 protein is CASSPRTGGDEAFF. CDR3 coding DNA: TGTGCCAGCTCACCTCGGACAGGGGGTGATGAAGCTTTCTTT.

The CDR3 DNA is TGTGCCAGCAGCCTAGGGCAGTTGAACACTGAAGCTTTCTTT. This sequence encodes CASSLGQLNTEAFF. The rearrangement links TRBV11-2 to TRBJ1-1; D not certain. Trimming removed 5 bases at V and 0 bases at J, with 10 bases between. The CDR3 is 14 amino acids. Germline CDR1 reads SGHAT; CDR2 reads FQNNGV. The full variable domain, with the rest looked up from reference TRBV11-2 and TRBJ1-1, is EAGVAQSPRYKIIEKRQSVAFWCNPISGHATLYWYQQILGQGPKLLIQFQNNGVVDDSQLPKDRFSAERLKGVDSTLKIQPAKLEDSAVYLCASSLGQLNTEAFFGQGTRLTVV.

The V gene is TRBV19, the J gene TRBJ1-1; the D gene is possibly TRBD1 (6 bases). This CDR3 has 13 residues. V lost 7 bases to trimming and J lost 7 bases, with 16 bases between them. Germline CDR1 reads LNHDA; CDR2 reads SQIVND (reference sequence). CDR3 in DNA: TGTGCCAGTACCACCACCGGACAGCTTGAAGCTTTCTTT. This encodes CASTTTGQLEAFF.

The rearrangement uses TRBV7-3 and TRBJ2-3; perhaps TRBD1 as D (6 bases). In germline, CDR1 is SGHTA, CDR2 FQGTGA. This CDR3 has 15 amino acids. Trimming stripped 5 bases from V and 4 bases from J, with 16 bases between. The CDR3: CASSTTGLQADTQYF. The CDR3 DNA follows: TGTGCCAGCAGCACGACAGGCCTCCAGGCAGATACGCAGTATTTT.

This clone was observed once. The V gene is TRBV15, the J gene TRBJ2-2; TRBD2 matches at 11 bases. CDR3 length: 18 amino acids. Germline loops: CDR1 LNHNV, CDR2 YYDKDF (reference sequence). With 3 bases clipped from V and 1 base from J, the junction kept 7 bases outside the gene matches. CDR3 DNA: TGTGCCACCAGCAGTCCGGGACTAGCGGCCTGGAACACCGGGGAGCTGTTTTTT. Amino acids: CATSSPGLAAWNTGELFF.

The V and J genes are TRBV5-1 and TRBJ2-1, with 10 bases aligning to TRBD2. J gave up 3 bases and V 1 base, and 1 base lay outside the gene matches. Germline CDR1 reads SGHRS; CDR2 reads YFSETQ. CDR3 length: 15 residues. CDR3 amino acids: CASSLRTSGYNEQFF. The CDR3, as DNA: TGCGCCAGCAGCTTGAGGACTAGCGGCTACAATGAGCAGTTCTTC.

The chain joins TRBV27 to TRBJ2-1, with 9 positions matching TRBD2. From germline, CDR1 is MNHEY and CDR2 SMNVEV (reference sequence). CDR3 length: 14 residues. Trimming removed 4 bases from V and 8 bases from J; junction bases left unmatched: 6. CDR3 in amino acids: CASSSTTSGHEQFF. Here the CDR3 DNA reads TGTGCCAGCAGTTCAACCACTAGCGGGCATGAGCAGTTCTTC.

This sequence joins TRBV19 and TRBJ1-5, with D tentatively TRBD1 (6 bases). The CDR3 consists of 16 residues. V lost 2 bases and J 4 bases, leaving 15 bases between the germline ends. Germline V gene sequence: CDR1 LNHDA, CDR2 SQIVND (reference sequence). The DNA for the CDR3 is TGTGCCAGTAGTATATGGGCAGGGGTGTCGAATCAGCCCCAGCATTTT. Amino acid sequence: CASSIWAGVSNQPQHF. The full variable domain, rest sourced from reference TRBV19 and TRBJ1-5, is DGGITQSPKYLFRKEGQNVTLSCEQNLNHDAMYWYRQDPGQGLRLIYYSQIVNDFQKGDIAEGYSVSREKKESFPLTVTSAQKNPTAFYLCASSIWAGVSNQPQHFGDGTRLSIL.

This chain uses TRBV27 with TRBJ2-1; D possibly corresponds to TRBD2 (6 bases). The V gene's germline CDR1 is MNHEY and CDR2 SMNVEV (reference sequence). The CDR3 consists of 18 residues. V lost 1 base to trimming and J lost 8 bases, with 24 bases between them. This CDR3 reads CASSLWRDRPHPHYEQFF. In nucleotides, the CDR3 is TGTGCCAGCAGTTTATGGCGGGACCGACCCCACCCCCACTATGAGCAGTTCTTC.

The chain has TRBV7-9 and TRBJ2-5; 8 bases map to TRBD1. Unmatched junction bases numbered 9, after V lost 2 bases and J lost 7 bases. This CDR3 spans 15 amino acids. Germline CDR1 and CDR2: SEHNR and FQNEAQ (reference sequence). CDR3 in DNA: TGTGCCAGCAGCTTATCAGGGGGCGCGGGTGGGACCCAGTACTTC. Translated, it gives CASSLSGGAGGTQYF. The entire variable domain, with the rest obtained from reference TRBV7-9 and TRBJ2-5, is as follows: DTGVSQNPRHKITKRGQNVTFRCDPISEHNRLYWYRQTLGQGPEFLTYFQNEAQLEKSRLLSDRFSAERPKGSFSTLEIQRTEQGDSAMYLCASSLSGGAGGTQYFGPGTRLLVL.

The rearrangement uses TRBV5-1 and TRBJ2-3, with 8 bases matching TRBD2. CDR3 length: 19 amino acids. Germline CDR1 is SGHRS and CDR2 is YFSETQ. V was pared by 2 bases and J by 3 bases, with 17 bases of the junction left unmatched. The DNA for the CDR3 is TGCGCCAGCAGCTTATACGGGAGGGCAGCAATTAGTGGAACAGATACGCAGTATTTT. Translating gives CASSLYGRAAISGTDTQYF.

The chain combines TRBV6-5 with TRBJ1-1; tentatively, D is TRBD1 (5 bases). V lost 4 bases and J 0 bases, leaving 12 bases between the germline ends. This CDR3 has 15 amino acids. CDR1 and CDR2 from the germline V gene are MNHEY and SVGAGI. The CDR3 DNA reads as TGTGCCAGCAGTTTGACAGAGTATTTGAACACTGAAGCTTTCTTT. Residues: CASSLTEYLNTEAFF.

This chain uses TRBV11-2 with TRBJ2-7; D is unclear. The CDR3 extends over 11 amino acids. V was clipped by 5 bases and J by 1 base, with 3 bases between them. CDR1 and CDR2 (germline): SGHAT, FQNNGV. DNA for the CDR3: TGTGCCAGCAGCCAATCCTACGAGCAGTACTTC. As protein: CASSQSYEQYF.

The chain is built from TRBV5-1 and TRBJ1-1; TRBD1 agrees at 7 bases. CDR1 and CDR2 (germline): SGHRS, YFSETQ. V trimming: 1 base; J trimming: 4 bases; junction bases outside the gene matches: 4. The length of the CDR3 is 14 residues. CDR3 coding DNA: TGCGCCAGCAGCTTGACAGGGGAAGGCACTGAAGCTTTCTTT. Amino acid sequence: CASSLTGEGTEAFF.

The rearrangement uses TRBV4-1 and TRBJ1-2; the match to TRBD1 covers 7 bases. CDR1 and CDR2 (germline): MGHRA, YSYEKL. J lost 0 bases, V lost 8 bases, and 6 bases had no gene match. This CDR3 has 14 residues. The CDR3 loop reads CASRAGQANYGYTF. CDR3 DNA sequence: TGCGCCAGCCGCGCCGGACAGGCTAACTATGGCTACACCTTC.

The V gene is TRBV6-5, the J gene TRBJ2-3, with D perhaps TRBD2 (5 bases). V was pared by 6 bases and J by 5 bases, with 18 bases between. The CDR3 consists of 15 residues. Germline V lookup: CDR1 MNHEY, CDR2 SVGAGI. This chain's CDR3 is CASSSRPIEGDTQYF. As DNA, the CDR3 is TGTGCCAGCAGCTCCCGGCCTATAGAGGGAGATACGCAGTATTTT.

The V and J genes are TRBV6-6 and TRBJ1-1; 8 nucleotides agree with TRBD1. This CDR3 is 16 amino acids long. V was pared by 2 bases and J by 1 base, with 6 bases of the junction left unmatched. Per germline, CDR1 MNHNY and CDR2 SVGAGI (reference sequence). CDR3 loop: CASSYPSGQGNTEAFF. The DNA for the CDR3 is TGTGCCAGCAGTTACCCATCCGGACAGGGGAACACTGAAGCTTTCTTT.

The chain combines TRBV18 with TRBJ1-2, with unresolved D. The V end lost 1 base, the J end lost 5 bases, and 11 bases lay between the germline ends. Germline assignment: CDR1 KGHSH and CDR2 LQKENI. The CDR3 is 14 residues long. As DNA, the CDR3 is TGTGCCAGCTCACCACTAGGAGGGAGGTATGGCTACACCTTC. Encoded protein: CASSPLGGRYGYTF.

The chain has TRBV2 and TRBJ2-3, with D possibly TRBD1 on 6 matching bases. Germline V gives CDR1 SNHLY, CDR2 FYNNEI. The CDR3 has 13 residues. V lost 6 bases and J lost 3, with 10 bases in between. In DNA, the CDR3 is TGTGCCAGCAGAACTGACAGGACAGATACGCAGTATTTT. Translating it yields CASRTDRTDTQYF. The full variable domain, in which reference TRBV2 and TRBJ2-3 provide the parts outside the CDR3, is EPEVTQTPSHQVTQMGQEVILRCVPISNHLYFYWYRQILGQKVEFLVSFYNNEISEKSEIFDDQFSVERPDGSNFTLKIRSTKLEDSAMYFCASRTDRTDTQYFGPGTRLTVL.

The chain is built from TRBV23-1 and TRBJ1-3, with TRBD1 as a possible D gene (5 bases). TRBV23-1 is treated as an ORF (open reading frame) with a function not yet certain. The V gene lost 6 bases and the J gene lost 8 bases, with 11 bases spanning the gap. CDR3 length: 12 residues. CDR3: CASRKGIHTIYF. CDR3 sequence (DNA): TGCGCCAGCAGGAAGGGGATACACACCATATATTTT.

The chain carries TRBV14 and TRBJ2-3; the match to TRBD1 covers 7 bases. Germline trimming cut 5 bases from V and 1 base from J; bases unmatched to any gene: 9. The germline V gene has CDR1 SGHDN and CDR2 FVKESK. The CDR3 spans 16 residues. CDR3: CASSNRPGTGTDTQYF. The CDR3 coding sequence is TGTGCCAGCAGCAACCGACCCGGGACAGGCACAGATACGCAGTATTTT.